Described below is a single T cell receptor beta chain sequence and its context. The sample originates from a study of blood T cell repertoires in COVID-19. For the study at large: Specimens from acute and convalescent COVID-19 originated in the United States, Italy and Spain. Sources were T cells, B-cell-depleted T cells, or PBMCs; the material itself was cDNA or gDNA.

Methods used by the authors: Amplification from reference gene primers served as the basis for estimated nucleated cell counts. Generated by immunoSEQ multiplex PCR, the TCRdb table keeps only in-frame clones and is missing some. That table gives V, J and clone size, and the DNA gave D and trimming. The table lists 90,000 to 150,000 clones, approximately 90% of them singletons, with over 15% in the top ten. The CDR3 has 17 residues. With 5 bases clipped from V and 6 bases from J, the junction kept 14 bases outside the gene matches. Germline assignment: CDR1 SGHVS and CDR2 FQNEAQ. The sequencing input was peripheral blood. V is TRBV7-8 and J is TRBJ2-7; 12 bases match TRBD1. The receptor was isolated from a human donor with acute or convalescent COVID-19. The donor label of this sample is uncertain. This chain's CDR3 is CASSPTALGQGAVEQYF. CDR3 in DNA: TGTGCCAGCAGCCCCACGGCGCTGGGACAGGGGGCCGTCGAGCAGTACTTC.